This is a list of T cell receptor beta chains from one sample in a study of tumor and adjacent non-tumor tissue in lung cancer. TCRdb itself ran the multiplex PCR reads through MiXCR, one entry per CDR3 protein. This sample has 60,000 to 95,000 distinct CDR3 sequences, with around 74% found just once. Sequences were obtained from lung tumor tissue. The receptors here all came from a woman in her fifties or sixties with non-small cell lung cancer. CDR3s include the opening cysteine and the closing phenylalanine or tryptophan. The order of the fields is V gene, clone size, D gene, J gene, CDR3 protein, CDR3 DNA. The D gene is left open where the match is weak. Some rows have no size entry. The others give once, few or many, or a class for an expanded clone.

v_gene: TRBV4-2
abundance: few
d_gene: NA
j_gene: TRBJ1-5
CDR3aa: CASSQDITSNQPQHF
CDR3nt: TGTGCCAGCAGTCAAGACATCACTAGCAATCAGCCTCAGCATTTT

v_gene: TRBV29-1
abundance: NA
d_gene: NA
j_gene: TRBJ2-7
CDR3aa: CSVEGDMSDEQYF
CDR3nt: TGCAGCGTTGAGGGTGACATGAGTGACGAGCAGTACTTC

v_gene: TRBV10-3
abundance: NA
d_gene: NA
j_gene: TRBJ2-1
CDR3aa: CAISEGTSTNNEQFF
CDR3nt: TGTGCCATCAGTGAGGGAACTAGCACAAACAATGAGCAGTTCTTC

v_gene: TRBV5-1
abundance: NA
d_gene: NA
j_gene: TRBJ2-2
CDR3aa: CASSQGVGVAGELLF
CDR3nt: TGCGCCAGCAGCCAGGGAGTAGGCGTCGCCGGGGAGCTGCTTTTT

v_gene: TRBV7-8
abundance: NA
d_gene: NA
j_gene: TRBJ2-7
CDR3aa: CASSLRTGTAGYEQYF
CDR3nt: TGTGCTAGCAGCTTAAGGACTGGTACCGCGGGCTACGAGCAGTACTTC

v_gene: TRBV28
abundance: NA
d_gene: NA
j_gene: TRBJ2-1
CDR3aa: CASSTMGDYNEQFF
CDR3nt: TGTGCCAGCAGCACCATGGGGGATTACAATGAGCAGTTCTTC

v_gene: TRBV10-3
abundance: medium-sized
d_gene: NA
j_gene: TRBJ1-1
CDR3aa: CAISDLLGSEAFF
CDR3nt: TGTGCCATCAGTGATCTCCTGGGCAGTGAAGCTTTCTTT

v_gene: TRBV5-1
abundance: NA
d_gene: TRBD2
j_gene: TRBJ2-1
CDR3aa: CATTAGDTYNEQFF
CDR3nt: TGCGCCACCACAGCGGGAGACACCTACAATGAGCAGTTCTTC

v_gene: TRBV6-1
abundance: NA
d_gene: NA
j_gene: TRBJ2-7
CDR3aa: CPSSEDGTYVSYERYF
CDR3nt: TGTCCCAGCAGTGAGGACGGGACATACGTGTCCTACGAGCGGTACTTC

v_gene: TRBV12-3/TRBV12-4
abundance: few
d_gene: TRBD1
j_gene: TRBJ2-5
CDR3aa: CASSSSRQGAQETRYF
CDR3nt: TGTGCCAGCAGTTCCTCTCGACAGGGCGCCCAAGAGACCCGGTACTTC

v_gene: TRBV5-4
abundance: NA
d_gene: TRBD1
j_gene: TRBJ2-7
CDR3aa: CASGMGQIYEQYF
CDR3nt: TGTGCCAGCGGCATGGGACAGATCTACGAGCAGTACTTC

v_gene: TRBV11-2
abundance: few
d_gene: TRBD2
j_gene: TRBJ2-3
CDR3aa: CANSFTASGSDTQYF
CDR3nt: TGTGCCAACAGCTTTACTGCTAGCGGGAGTGATACGCAGTATTTT

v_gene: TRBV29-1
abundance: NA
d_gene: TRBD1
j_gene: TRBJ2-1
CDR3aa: CSIEGGDRVVSYNEQFF
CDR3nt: TGCAGCATTGAAGGGGGAGACAGGGTGGTGTCCTACAATGAGCAGTTCTTT

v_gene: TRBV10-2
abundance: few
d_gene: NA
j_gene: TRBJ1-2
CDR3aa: CASSESPANCGYTF
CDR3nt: TGCGCCAGCAGTGAGTCACCAGCTAACTGTGGCTACACCTTC

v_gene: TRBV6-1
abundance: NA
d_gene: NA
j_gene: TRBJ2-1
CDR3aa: CASSDRRNGQFF
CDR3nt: TGTGCCAGCAGTGACCGGAGGAATGGGCAGTTCTTC